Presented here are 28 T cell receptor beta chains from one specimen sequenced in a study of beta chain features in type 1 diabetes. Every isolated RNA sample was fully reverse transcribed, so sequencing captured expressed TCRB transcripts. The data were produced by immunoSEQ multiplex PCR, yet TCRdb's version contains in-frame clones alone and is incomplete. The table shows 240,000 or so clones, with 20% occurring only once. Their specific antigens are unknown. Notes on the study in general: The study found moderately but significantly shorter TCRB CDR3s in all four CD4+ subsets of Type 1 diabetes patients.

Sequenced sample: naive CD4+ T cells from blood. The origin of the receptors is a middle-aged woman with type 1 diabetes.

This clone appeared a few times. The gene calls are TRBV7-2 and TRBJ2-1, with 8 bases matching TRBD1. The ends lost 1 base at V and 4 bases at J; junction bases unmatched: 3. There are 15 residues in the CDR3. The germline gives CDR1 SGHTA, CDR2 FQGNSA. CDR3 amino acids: CASSLEGDRYNEQFF. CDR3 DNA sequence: TGTGCCAGCAGCTTAGAGGGGGACAGGTACAATGAGCAGTTCTTC.

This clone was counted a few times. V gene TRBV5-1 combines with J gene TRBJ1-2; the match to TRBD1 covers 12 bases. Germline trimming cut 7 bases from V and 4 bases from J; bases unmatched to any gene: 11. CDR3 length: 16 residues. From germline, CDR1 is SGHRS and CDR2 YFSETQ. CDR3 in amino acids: CASSRGQGAEAYGYTF. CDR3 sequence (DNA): TGCGCCAGCTCACGGGGACAGGGGGCCGAAGCCTATGGCTACACCTTC.

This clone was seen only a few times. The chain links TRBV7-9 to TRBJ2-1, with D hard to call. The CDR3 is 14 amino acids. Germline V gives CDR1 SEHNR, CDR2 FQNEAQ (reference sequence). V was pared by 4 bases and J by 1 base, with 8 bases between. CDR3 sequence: CASSSDLSYNEQFF. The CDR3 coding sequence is TGTGCCAGCAGCTCAGACTTGTCCTACAATGAGCAGTTCTTC. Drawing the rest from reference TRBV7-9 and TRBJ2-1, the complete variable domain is DTGVSQNPRHKITKRGQNVTFRCDPISEHNRLYWYRQTLGQGPEFLTYFQNEAQLEKSRLLSDRFSAERPKGSFSTLEIQRTEQGDSAMYLCASSSDLSYNEQFFGPGTRLTVL.

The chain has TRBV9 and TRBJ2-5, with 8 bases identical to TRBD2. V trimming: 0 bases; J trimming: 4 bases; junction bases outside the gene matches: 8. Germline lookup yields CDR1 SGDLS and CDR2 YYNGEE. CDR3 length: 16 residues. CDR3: CASSVEDGRAPETQYF. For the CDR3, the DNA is TGTGCCAGCAGCGTAGAAGACGGGAGGGCCCCAGAGACCCAGTACTTC.

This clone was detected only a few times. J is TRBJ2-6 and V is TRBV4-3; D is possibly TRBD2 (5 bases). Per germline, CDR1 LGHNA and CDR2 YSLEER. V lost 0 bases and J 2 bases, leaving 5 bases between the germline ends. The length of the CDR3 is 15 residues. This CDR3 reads CASSQDGAGANVLTF. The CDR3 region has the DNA TGCGCCAGCAGCCAAGACGGGGCTGGGGCCAACGTCCTGACTTTC.

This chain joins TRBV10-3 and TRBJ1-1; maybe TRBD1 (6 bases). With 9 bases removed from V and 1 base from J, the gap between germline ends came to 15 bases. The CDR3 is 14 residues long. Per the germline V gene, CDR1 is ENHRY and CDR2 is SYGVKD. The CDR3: CAMGDNLPNTEAFF. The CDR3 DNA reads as TGTGCCATGGGGGACAACTTACCGAACACTGAAGCTTTCTTT.

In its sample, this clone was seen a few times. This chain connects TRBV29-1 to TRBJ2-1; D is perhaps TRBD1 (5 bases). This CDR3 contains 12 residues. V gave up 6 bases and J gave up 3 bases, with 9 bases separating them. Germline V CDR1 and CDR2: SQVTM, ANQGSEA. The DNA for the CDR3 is TGCAGCGTAACGACAGACTACAATGAGCAGTTCTTC. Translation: CSVTTDYNEQFF.

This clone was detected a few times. The CDR3 DNA follows: TGTGCCAGCAGTGAGACCCGACTAGTCGGGGATACGCAGTATTTT. Encoded protein: CASSETRLVGDTQYF. The chain employs TRBV2 and TRBJ2-3; tentatively, D is TRBD2 (6 bases). Trimming removed 3 bases from V and 6 bases from J, with 16 bases in between. The germline CDR1 and CDR2 sequences are SNHLY and FYNNEI. The CDR3 is 15 amino acids.

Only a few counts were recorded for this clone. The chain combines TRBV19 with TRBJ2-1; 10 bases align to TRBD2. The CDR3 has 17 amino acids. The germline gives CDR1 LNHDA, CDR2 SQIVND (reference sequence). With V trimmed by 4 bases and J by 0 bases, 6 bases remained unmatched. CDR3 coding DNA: TGTGCCAGTAGTAGGGGCCCTAGCGGGAGCTCCTACAATGAGCAGTTCTTC. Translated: CASSRGPSGSSYNEQFF.

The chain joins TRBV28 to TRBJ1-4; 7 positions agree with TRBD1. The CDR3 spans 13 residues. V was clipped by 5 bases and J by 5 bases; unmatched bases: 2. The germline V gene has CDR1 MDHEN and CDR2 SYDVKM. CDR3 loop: CASSLQGNEKLFF. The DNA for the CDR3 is TGTGCCAGCAGTCTACAGGGGAATGAAAAACTGTTTTTT.

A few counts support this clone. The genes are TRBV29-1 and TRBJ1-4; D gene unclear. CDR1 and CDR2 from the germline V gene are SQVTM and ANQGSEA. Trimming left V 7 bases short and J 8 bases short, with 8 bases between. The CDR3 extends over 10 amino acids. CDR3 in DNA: TGCAGCGCTGAGGAGGAAAAACTGTTTTTT. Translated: CSAEEEKLFF.

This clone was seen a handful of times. This chain's CDR3 is CASSKGEEYSNQPQHF. The CDR3, as DNA: TGTGCCAGCAGCAAAGGGGAGGAGTATAGCAATCAGCCCCAGCATTTT. The J gene is TRBJ1-5, the V gene TRBV21-1. TRBV21-1 is a pseudogene segment. This CDR3 spans 16 amino acids.

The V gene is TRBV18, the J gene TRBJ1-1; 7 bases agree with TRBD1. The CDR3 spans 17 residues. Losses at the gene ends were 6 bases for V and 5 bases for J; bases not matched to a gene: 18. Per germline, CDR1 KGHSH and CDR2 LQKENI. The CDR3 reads CASSLQGTQGVRTEAFF. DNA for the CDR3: TGTGCCAGCTCCCTACAGGGAACCCAGGGGGTGCGGACTGAAGCTTTCTTT.

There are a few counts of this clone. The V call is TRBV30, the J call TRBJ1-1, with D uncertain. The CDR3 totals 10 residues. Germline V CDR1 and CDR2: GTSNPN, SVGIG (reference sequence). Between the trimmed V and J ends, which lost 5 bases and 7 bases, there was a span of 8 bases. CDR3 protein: CAWGGDEAFF. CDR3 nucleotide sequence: TGTGCCTGGGGAGGAGATGAAGCTTTCTTT. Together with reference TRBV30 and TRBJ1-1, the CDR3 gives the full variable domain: SQTIHQWPATLVQPVGSPLSLECTVEGTSNPNLYWYRQAAGRGLQLLFYSVGIGQISSEVPQNLSASRPQDRQFILSSKKLLLSDSGFYLCAWGGDEAFFGQGTRLTVV.

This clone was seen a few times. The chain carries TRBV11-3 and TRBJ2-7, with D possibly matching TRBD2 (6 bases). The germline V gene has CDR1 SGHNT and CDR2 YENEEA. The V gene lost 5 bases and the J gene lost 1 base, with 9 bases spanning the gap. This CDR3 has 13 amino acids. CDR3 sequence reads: CASSAGSSYEQYF. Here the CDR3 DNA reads TGTGCCAGCAGCGCCGGGAGTTCCTACGAGCAGTACTTC. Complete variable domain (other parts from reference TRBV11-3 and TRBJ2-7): EAGVVQSPRYKIIEKKQPVAFWCNPISGHNTLYWYLQNLGQGPELLIRYENEEAVDDSQLPKDRFSAERLKGVDSTLKIQPAELGDSAVYLCASSAGSSYEQYFGPGTRLTVT.

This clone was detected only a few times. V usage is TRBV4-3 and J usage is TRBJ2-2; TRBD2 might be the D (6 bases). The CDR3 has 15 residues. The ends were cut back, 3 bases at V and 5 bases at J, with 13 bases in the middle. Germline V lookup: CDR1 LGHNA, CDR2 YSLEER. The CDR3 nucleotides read TGCGCCAGCAGCCATGGGGGGAGAGAAACCGGGGAGCTGTTTTTT. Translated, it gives CASSHGGRETGELFF.

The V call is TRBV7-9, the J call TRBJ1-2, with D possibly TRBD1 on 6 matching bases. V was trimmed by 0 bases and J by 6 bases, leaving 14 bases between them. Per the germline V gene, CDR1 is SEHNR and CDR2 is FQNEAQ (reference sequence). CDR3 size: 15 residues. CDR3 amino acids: CASSLAGWGRDGYTF. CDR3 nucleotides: TGTGCCAGCAGCTTAGCGGGCTGGGGGCGCGATGGCTACACCTTC.

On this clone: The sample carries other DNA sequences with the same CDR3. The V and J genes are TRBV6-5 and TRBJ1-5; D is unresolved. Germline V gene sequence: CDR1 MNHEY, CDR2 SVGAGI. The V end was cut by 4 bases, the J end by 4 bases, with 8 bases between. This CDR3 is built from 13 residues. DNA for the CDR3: TGTGCCAGCAGTTTACTAAGTAATCAGCCCCAGCATTTT. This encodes CASSLLSNQPQHF.

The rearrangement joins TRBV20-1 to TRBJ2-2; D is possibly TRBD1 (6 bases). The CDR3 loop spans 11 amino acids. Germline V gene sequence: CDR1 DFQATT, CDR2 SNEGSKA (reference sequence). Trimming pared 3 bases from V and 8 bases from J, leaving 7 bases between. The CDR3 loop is CSASGTGELFF. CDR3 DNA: TGCAGTGCTAGTGGGACAGGGGAGCTGTTTTTT.

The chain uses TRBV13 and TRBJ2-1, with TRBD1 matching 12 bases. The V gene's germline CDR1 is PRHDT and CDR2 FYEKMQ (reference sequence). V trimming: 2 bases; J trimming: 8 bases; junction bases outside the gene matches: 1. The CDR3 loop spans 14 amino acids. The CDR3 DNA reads TGTGCCAGCAGCTTAAGGGACAGGGGGCATGAGCAGTTCTTC. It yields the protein CASSLRDRGHEQFF.

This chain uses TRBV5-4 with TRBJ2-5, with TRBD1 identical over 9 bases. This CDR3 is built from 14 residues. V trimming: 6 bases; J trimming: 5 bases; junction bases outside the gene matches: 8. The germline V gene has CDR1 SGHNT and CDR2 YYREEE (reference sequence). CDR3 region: CASTTGQGSETQYF. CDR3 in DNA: TGTGCCAGCACCACCGGACAGGGGAGTGAGACCCAGTACTTC. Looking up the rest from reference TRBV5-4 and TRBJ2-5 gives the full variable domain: ETGVTQSPTHLIKTRGQQVTLRCSSQSGHNTVSWYQQALGQGPQFIFQYYREEENGRGNFPPRFSGLQFPNYSSELNVNALELDDSALYLCASTTGQGSETQYFGPGTRLLVL.

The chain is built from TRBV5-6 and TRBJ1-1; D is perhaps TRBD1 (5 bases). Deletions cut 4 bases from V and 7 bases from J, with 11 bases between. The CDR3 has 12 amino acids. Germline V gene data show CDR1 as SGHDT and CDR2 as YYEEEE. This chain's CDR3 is CASSRPGLEAFF. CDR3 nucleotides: TGTGCCAGCAGCCGGCCAGGGCTTGAAGCTTTCTTT.

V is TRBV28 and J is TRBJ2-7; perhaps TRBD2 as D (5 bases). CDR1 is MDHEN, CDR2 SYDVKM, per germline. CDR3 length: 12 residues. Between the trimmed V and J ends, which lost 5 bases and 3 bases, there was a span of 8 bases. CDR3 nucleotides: TGTGCCAGCAGTATGGCGGGCTACGAGCAGTACTTC. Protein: CASSMAGYEQYF.

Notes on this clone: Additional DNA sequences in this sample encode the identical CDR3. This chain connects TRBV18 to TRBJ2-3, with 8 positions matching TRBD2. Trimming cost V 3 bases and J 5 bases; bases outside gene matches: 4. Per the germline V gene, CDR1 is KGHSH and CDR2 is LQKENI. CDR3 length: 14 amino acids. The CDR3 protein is CASSPSAGGDTQYF. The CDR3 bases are TGTGCCAGCTCACCGTCGGCGGGGGGAGATACGCAGTATTTT.

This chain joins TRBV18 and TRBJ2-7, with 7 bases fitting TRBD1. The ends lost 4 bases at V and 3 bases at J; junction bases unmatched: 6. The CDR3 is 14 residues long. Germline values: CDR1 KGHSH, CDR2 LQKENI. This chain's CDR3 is CASSLRTGDYEQYF. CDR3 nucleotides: TGTGCCAGCTCACTACGGACAGGAGACTACGAGCAGTACTTC.

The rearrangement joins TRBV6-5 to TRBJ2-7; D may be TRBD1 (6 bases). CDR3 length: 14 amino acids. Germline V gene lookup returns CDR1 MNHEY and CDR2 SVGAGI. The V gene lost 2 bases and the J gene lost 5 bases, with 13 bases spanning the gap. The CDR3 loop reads CASSYVQGFDEQYF. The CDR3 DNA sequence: TGTGCCAGCAGTTACGTACAGGGCTTCGACGAGCAGTACTTC.

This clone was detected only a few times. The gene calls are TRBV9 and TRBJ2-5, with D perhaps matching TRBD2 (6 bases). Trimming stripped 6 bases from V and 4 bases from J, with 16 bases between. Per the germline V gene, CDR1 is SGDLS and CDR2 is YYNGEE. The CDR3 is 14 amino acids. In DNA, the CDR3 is TGTGCCAGCACTGCGGGGCAACGGGGAGAGACCCAGTACTTC. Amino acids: CASTAGQRGETQYF.

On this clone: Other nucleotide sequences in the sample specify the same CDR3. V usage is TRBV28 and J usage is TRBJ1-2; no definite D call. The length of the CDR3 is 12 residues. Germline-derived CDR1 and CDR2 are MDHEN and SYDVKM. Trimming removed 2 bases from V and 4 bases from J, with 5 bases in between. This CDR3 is CASSLSGYGYTF. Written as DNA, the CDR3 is TGTGCCAGCAGTTTAAGCGGCTATGGCTACACCTTC.